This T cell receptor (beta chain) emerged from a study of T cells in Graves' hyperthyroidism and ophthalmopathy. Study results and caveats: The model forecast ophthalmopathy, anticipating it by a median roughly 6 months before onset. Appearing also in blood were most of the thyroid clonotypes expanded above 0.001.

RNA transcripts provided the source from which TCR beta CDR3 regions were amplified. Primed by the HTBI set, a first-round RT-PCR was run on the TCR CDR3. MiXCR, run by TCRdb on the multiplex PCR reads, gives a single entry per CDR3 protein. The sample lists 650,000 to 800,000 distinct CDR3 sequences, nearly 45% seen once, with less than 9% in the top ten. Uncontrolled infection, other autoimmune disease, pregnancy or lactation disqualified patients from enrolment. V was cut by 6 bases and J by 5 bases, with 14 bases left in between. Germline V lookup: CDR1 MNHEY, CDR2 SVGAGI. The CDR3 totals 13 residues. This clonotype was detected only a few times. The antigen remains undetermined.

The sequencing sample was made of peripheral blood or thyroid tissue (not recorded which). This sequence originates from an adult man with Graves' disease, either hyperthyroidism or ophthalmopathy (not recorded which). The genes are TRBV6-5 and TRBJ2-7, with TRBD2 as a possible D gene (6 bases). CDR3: CASREGRTDEQYF. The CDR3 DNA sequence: TGTGCCAGCAGGGAGGGCCGTACGGACGAGCAGTACTTC.